The 21 T cell receptor beta chains in this list originate from one sample, sequenced in a study of T cell repertoires in cytomegalovirus infection. MiXCR, applied by TCRdb to the reads, yields one record per CDR3 protein. Of 200,000 or so distinct CDR3 sequences in the sample, 28% were seen once. The sample comprised PBMCs. All receptors derive from a human donor in good health (CMV status not recorded). Some clones in this sample may be carry-over from other donors' samples.

This rearrangement joins TRBV7-8 to TRBJ2-1; 7 positions agree with TRBD2. J lost 10 bases, V lost 4 bases, and 7 bases had no gene match. The CDR3 sequence is 13 residues long. Germline V gives CDR1 SGHVS, CDR2 FQNEAQ. The CDR3 region is CASSSLEAGEQFF. The CDR3 nucleotides are TGTGCCAGCAGCTCCCTGGAAGCGGGGGAGCAGTTCTTC.

This clonotype has at least ten counts. The V call is TRBV6-5, the J call TRBJ1-2, with D unclear. Per the germline V gene, CDR1 is MNHEY and CDR2 is SVGAGI. Trimming shortened V by 5 bases and J by 0 bases, and 13 bases separated the two germline ends. There are 15 residues in the CDR3. CDR3: CASSHPRTANYGYTF. The CDR3 nucleotides are TGTGCCAGCAGTCACCCTCGAACAGCTAACTATGGCTACACCTTC.

The rearrangement uses TRBV14 and TRBJ1-1; D is unclear. The CDR3 spans 16 residues. V gave up 1 base and J gave up 0 bases, with 12 bases separating them. Germline assignment: CDR1 SGHDN and CDR2 FVKESK. DNA for the CDR3: TGTGCCAGCAGCCAAGCCCCTTTGGAGATGAACACTGAAGCTTTCTTT. Translated, it gives CASSQAPLEMNTEAFF.

About this clonotype: Germline is not matched at one junction end, which may reflect a read error. The V and J genes are TRBV2 and TRBJ2-7, with D perhaps assigned TRBD1 or TRBD2 (5 bases each). CDR1 and CDR2 from the germline V gene are SNHLY and FYNNEI. The CDR3 is 12 amino acids. CDR3 coding DNA: TGTGCCAGCAGTGAAGCCCGGGACCGTCCCGACTTC. As protein: CASSEARDRPDF.

V usage is TRBV7-2 and J usage is TRBJ2-2; 8 bases agree with TRBD1. V lost 4 bases, J lost 5 bases, and 6 bases stayed unmatched. Germline CDR1 is SGHTA and CDR2 is FQGNSA. The CDR3 is 15 residues long. The CDR3 loop is CASSSGQGRTGELFF. CDR3 DNA sequence: TGTGCCAGCAGCTCAGGACAGGGCCGGACCGGGGAGCTGTTTTTT.

The chain is built from TRBV11-2 and TRBJ2-7; tentatively, D is TRBD2 (6 bases). V was clipped by 5 bases and J by 5 bases, with 16 bases between them. Looked up from germline, CDR1 is SGHAT and CDR2 is FQNNGV. This CDR3 is built from 14 residues. CDR3 coding DNA: TGTGCCAGCAGCCCGCGGGGCGATGGCGACGAGCAGTACTTC. Its protein product is CASSPRGDGDEQYF.

The rearrangement links TRBV7-8 to TRBJ2-5; 11 positions match TRBD2. J gave up 2 bases and V 2 bases, and 7 bases lay outside the gene matches. The germline V gene encodes CDR1 SGHVS and CDR2 FQNEAQ. The CDR3 runs 17 residues. CDR3 in amino acids: CASSLHRGLAVQETQYF. The CDR3 nucleotides are TGTGCCAGCAGCTTACACCGGGGACTAGCGGTACAAGAGACCCAGTACTTC. The variable domain in full, completed from reference TRBV7-8 and TRBJ2-5, reads GAGVSQSPRYKVAKRGQDVALRCDPISGHVSLFWYQQALGQGPEFLTYFQNEAQLDKSGLPSDRFFAERPEGSVSTLKIQRTQQEDSAVYLCASSLHRGLAVQETQYFGPGTRLLVL.

DNA of the CDR3: TGTGCTAGTGGTCCGTCCCGGGACAGGGTCGGTGAGCAGTTCTTC. Residues: CASGPSRDRVGEQFF. V usage is TRBV12-5 and J usage is TRBJ2-1; 9 bases are shared with TRBD1. In germline, CDR1 is LGHNT, CDR2 FRNRAP. The V and J ends lost 5 bases and 9 bases, in that order; junction bases with no gene match: 11. This CDR3 is built from 15 residues.

The chain links TRBV5-5 to TRBJ1-5; 8 positions agree with TRBD1. The CDR3 is made up of 18 amino acids. In germline, CDR1 is SGHKS, CDR2 YYEKEE (reference sequence). V was pared by 0 bases and J by 0 bases, with 8 bases of the junction left unmatched. The CDR3 region is CASSLGAGGRGSNQPQHF. The CDR3 coding sequence is TGTGCCAGCAGCTTGGGGGCAGGGGGCCGTGGTAGCAATCAGCCCCAGCATTTT.

This chain links TRBV25-1 with TRBJ2-6, with D possibly TRBD1 on 7 matching bases. Trimming took 3 bases from V and 3 from J, leaving 12 bases between them. From germline, CDR1 is MGHDK and CDR2 SYGVNS. The CDR3 contains 16 residues. The CDR3 protein is CASSDSGGGGANVLTF. CDR3 nucleotides: TGTGCCAGCAGTGACTCAGGGGGAGGTGGGGCCAACGTCCTGACTTTC.

J is TRBJ2-2 and V is TRBV6-1; the match to TRBD1 covers 9 bases. CDR1 is MNHNS, CDR2 SASEGT, per germline. Trimming took 5 bases from V and 0 from J; bases not matched to a gene: 13. CDR3 length: 19 residues. CDR3 residues: CASSRRTGVFNSNTGELFF. In DNA form, the CDR3 reads TGTGCCAGCAGTCGTCGGACAGGGGTCTTTAATTCGAACACCGGGGAGCTGTTTTTT.

The J gene is TRBJ2-1, the V gene TRBV6-2 or TRBV6-3; perhaps TRBD2 as D (5 bases). The V gene lost 5 bases and the J gene lost 4 bases, with 15 bases spanning the gap. The CDR3 loop spans 15 amino acids. Germline V gene sequence: CDR1 MNHEY, CDR2 SVGEGT. CDR3 in amino acids: CASSPLEDAYNEQFF. CDR3 in DNA: TGTGCCAGCAGTCCCCTGGAGGACGCATACAATGAGCAGTTCTTC.

This chain connects TRBV6-1 to TRBJ1-2; 7 bases align to TRBD1. In germline, CDR1 is MNHNS, CDR2 SASEGT. The CDR3 totals 14 residues. V lost 1 base, J lost 6 bases, and 5 bases stayed unmatched. CDR3: CASSEEAGTDGYTF. CDR3 nucleotides: TGTGCCAGCAGTGAAGAGGCGGGGACAGATGGCTACACCTTC.

V is TRBV10-3 and J is TRBJ1-3; D gene ambiguous. Germline V CDR1 and CDR2: ENHRY, SYGVKD. V was shortened by 0 bases and J by 1 base, with 7 bases between the two germline ends. The CDR3 consists of 15 residues. The CDR3 nucleotides are TGTGCCATCAGTGAGTCCTCGGATTCTGGAAACACCATATATTTT. It translates to CAISESSDSGNTIYF.

The chain joins TRBV2 to TRBJ2-1; 14 positions agree with TRBD2. With 6 bases clipped from V and 7 bases from J, the junction kept 11 bases outside the gene matches. The CDR3 runs to 17 residues. Germline V gene lookup returns CDR1 SNHLY and CDR2 FYNNEI. For the CDR3, the DNA is TGTGCCAGCAGGGTGACTAGCGGGGGGGCTAGCGCGAATGAGCAGTTCTTC. This encodes CASRVTSGGASANEQFF.

This clonotype appeared a few times. This chain links TRBV11-2 with TRBJ2-1; 7 nucleotides agree with TRBD1. V lost 3 bases, J lost 9 bases, and 11 bases stayed unmatched. From germline, CDR1 is SGHAT and CDR2 FQNNGV. The CDR3 length is 15 residues. CDR3 region: CASSFRRTGWGEQFF. CDR3 coding DNA: TGTGCCAGCAGCTTTAGGCGGACAGGATGGGGTGAGCAGTTCTTC.

There are a few counts of this clonotype. The genes are TRBV7-8 and TRBJ2-7; TRBD1 is a possible D gene (5 bases). V was shortened by 5 bases and J by 3 bases, with 8 bases between the two germline ends. There are 12 residues in the CDR3. The germline gives CDR1 SGHVS, CDR2 FQNEAQ. As DNA, the CDR3 is TGTGCCAGCAGCCCGACAGTCTACGAGCAGTACTTC. Amino acid sequence: CASSPTVYEQYF.

Many counts were recorded for this clonotype. The chain recombines TRBV7-2 with TRBJ1-3, with 9 bases matching TRBD1. V shed 3 bases, J shed 9 bases, and the junction held 6 bases outside the gene matches. The CDR3 totals 14 residues. Germline assignment: CDR1 SGHTA and CDR2 FQGNSA. CDR3 DNA sequence: TGTGCCAGCAGCTTGACAGGGGGAGTCTCCACCATATATTTT. Translated: CASSLTGGVSTIYF.

This clonotype was observed a handful of times. The V call is TRBV11-2, the J call TRBJ2-5; 9 nucleotides match TRBD1. Trimming removed 2 bases from V and 5 bases from J; junction bases left unmatched: 9. This CDR3 is 16 amino acids long. CDR1 and CDR2 (germline): SGHAT, FQNNGV. DNA of the CDR3: TGTGCCAGCAGCTTAAGTCAGGGACAGGGTGTGGAGACCCAGTACTTC. This sequence encodes CASSLSQGQGVETQYF.

This clonotype occurred a few times. The chain carries TRBV6-2 or TRBV6-3 and TRBJ2-1; TRBD2 might be the D (5 bases). V lost 6 bases and J 6 bases, leaving 9 bases between the germline ends. There are 12 residues in the CDR3. Germline loops: CDR1 MNHEY, CDR2 SVGEGT. CDR3 DNA: TGTGCCAGCAGCGGGGTCACCAATGAGCAGTTCTTC. Translation: CASSGVTNEQFF.

This clonotype came up a few times. The rearrangement joins TRBV6-2 or TRBV6-3 to TRBJ2-7; 9 bases fit TRBD1. Trimming removed 10 bases from V and 1 base from J; junction bases left unmatched: 11. Germline V CDR1 and CDR2: MNHEY, SVGEGT. The CDR3 consists of 15 residues. CDR3 nucleotides: TGTGCCACTTCTTTCCTCGGGACAGGGTCCTACGAGCAGTACTTC. Amino acids: CATSFLGTGSYEQYF.